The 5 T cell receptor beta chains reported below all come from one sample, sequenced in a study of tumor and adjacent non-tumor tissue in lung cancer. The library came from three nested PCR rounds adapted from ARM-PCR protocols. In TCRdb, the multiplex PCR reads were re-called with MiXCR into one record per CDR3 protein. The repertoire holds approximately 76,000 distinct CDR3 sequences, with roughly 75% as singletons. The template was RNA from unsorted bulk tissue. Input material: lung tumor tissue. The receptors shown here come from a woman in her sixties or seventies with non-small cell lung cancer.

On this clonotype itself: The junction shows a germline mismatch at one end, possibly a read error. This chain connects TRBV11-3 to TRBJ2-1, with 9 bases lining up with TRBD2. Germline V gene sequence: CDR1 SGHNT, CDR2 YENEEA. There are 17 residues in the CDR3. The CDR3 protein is CASSLGTSGLPYNEQFF. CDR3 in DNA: TGTGCCAGCAGCCTGGGAACTAGCGGGCTCCCCTATAATGAGCAGTTCTTC.

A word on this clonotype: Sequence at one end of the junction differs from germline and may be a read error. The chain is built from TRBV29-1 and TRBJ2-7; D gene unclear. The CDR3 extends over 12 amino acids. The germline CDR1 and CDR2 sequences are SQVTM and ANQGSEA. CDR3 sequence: CSVGRLVDEQYF. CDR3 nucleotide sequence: TGCAGCGTTGGACGGCTAGTGGACGAACAGTACTTC.

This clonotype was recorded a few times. CDR3 sequence reads: CASSIDRGRRAEQFF. The CDR3 DNA reads as TGCGCCAGCAGCATTGACAGGGGACGTCGAGCTGAGCAGTTCTTC. This chain uses TRBV5-1 with TRBJ2-1, with 8 bases identical to TRBD1. Trimming took 4 bases from V and 9 from J; bases not matched to a gene: 12. Germline loops: CDR1 SGHRS, CDR2 YFSETQ. The CDR3 is 15 amino acids.

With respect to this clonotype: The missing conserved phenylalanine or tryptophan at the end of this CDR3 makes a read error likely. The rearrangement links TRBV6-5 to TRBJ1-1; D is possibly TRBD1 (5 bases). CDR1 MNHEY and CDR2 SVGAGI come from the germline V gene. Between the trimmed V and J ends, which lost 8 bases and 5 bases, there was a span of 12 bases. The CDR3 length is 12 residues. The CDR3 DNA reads TGTGCCAGCGGTTTTGGGGGGACTGAAGCTTTCATT. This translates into CASGFGGTEAFI.

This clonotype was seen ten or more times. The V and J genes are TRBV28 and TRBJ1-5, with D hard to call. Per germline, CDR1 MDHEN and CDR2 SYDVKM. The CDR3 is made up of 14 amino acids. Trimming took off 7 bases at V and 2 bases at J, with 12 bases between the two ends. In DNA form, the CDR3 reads TGTGCCAGCACCCCACCGTACCGCAATCAGCCCCAGCATTTT. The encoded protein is CASTPPYRNQPQHF.